This T cell receptor beta chain was recorded in a study of human T cells and chemical hapten exposure. Study outcomes and limitations: Patch test score was positively correlated with the counts of TCRs that had expanded at PT1.

TCRdb redid the calling of the RACE reads with MiXCR, one entry per CDR3 protein. Of roughly 82,000 distinct CDR3 sequences listed, approximately 10% were seen once; the top ten hold under 4%. This clonotype was picked up a small number of times. Its antigen is undetermined. Time point in this sample: patch test 1, 2 weeks after DPC sensitization. Sample treatment: therapeutic diphenylcyclopropenone sensitization with weekly scalp DPC. Unmatched junction bases numbered 6, after V lost 1 base and J lost 7 bases. The CDR3 length is 15 residues. Germline V gives CDR1 SGHVS, CDR2 FNYEAQ. The material was whole blood, obtained in connection with sensitization to the hapten diphenylcyclopropenone (DPC). The V gene is TRBV7-6, the J gene TRBJ2-2; 7 bases align to TRBD2. This TCR was recovered from a woman in her sixties with alopecia areata. Some clones in this sample may be carry-over from other donors' samples. CDR3 loop: CASSLDPSGNGELFF. For the CDR3, the DNA is TGTGCCAGCAGCTTAGATCCTAGCGGAAACGGGGAGCTGTTTTTT.